This entry lists 19 T cell receptor beta chains sequenced from one sample in a study of CD8+ T cells in alopecia areata. Once RNA had been extracted, it was reverse transcribed into cDNA to act as the sequencing template. Some clones are missing from TCRdb's copy, which holds only in-frame ones; the method was immunoSEQ multiplex PCR. This table has over 150,000 clones, roughly 56% appearing once. The sample comprised CD8+ T cells sorted from blood. The origin of the receptors is a human donor in good health.

This clone was recorded a few times. The chain uses TRBV2 and TRBJ1-1, with D perhaps matching TRBD1 (5 bases). The germline V gene has CDR1 SNHLY and CDR2 FYNNEI. V lost 6 bases to trimming and J lost 1 base, with 6 bases between them. The CDR3 consists of 12 residues. Here the CDR3 reads CASRGANTEAFF. CDR3 nucleotide sequence: TGTGCCAGCAGAGGGGCGAACACTGAAGCTTTCTTT.

The chain recombines TRBV30 with TRBJ1-1; D ambiguous. The CDR3 contains 11 residues. Trimming stripped 1 base from V and 4 bases from J, with 4 bases between. Germline V CDR1 and CDR2: GTSNPN, SVGIG (reference sequence). The CDR3 DNA sequence: TGTGCCTGGAGTGACAGCACTGAAGCTTTCTTT. This gives the protein CAWSDSTEAFF.

The rearrangement links TRBV30 to TRBJ1-6; a possible D gene is TRBD1 (6 bases). The length of the CDR3 is 13 residues. The V gene's germline CDR1 is GTSNPN and CDR2 SVGIG (reference sequence). Between the trimmed V and J ends, which lost 5 bases and 7 bases, there was a span of 12 bases. CDR3 residues: CAWATGLNSPLHF. Written as DNA, the CDR3 is TGTGCCTGGGCTACAGGGTTGAATTCACCCCTCCACTTT.

The V gene is TRBV5-6, the J gene TRBJ2-3; a possible D gene is TRBD1 (6 bases). The CDR3 consists of 15 residues. V lost 4 bases to trimming and J lost 4 bases, with 16 bases between them. The germline gives CDR1 SGHDT, CDR2 YYEEEE. CDR3: CASSPSDRPADTQYF. CDR3 nucleotide sequence: TGTGCCAGCAGCCCATCCGACAGGCCCGCAGATACGCAGTATTTT.

This clone was seen only a few times. This chain connects TRBV5-1 to TRBJ2-1; D is uncertain. CDR3 length: 14 amino acids. The germline V gene encodes CDR1 SGHRS and CDR2 YFSETQ. Trimming cost V 4 bases and J 9 bases, with 17 bases left between them. The CDR3 coding sequence is TGCGCCAGCAGCCCCGGACCCCCTTTCAGTGAGCAGTTCTTC. Translated, it gives CASSPGPPFSEQFF. Filled out from reference TRBV5-1 and TRBJ2-1, the complete variable domain reads KAGVTQTPRYLIKTRGQQVTLSCSPISGHRSVSWYQQTPGQGLQFLFEYFSETQRNKGNFPGRFSGRQFSNSRSEMNVSTLELGDSALYLCASSPGPPFSEQFFGPGTRLTVL.

Only a few counts were recorded for this clone. The chain uses TRBV4-1 and TRBJ2-5; D ambiguous. Germline V gives CDR1 MGHRA, CDR2 YSYEKL. The V and J ends lost 1 base and 1 base respectively, with 7 bases between them. The CDR3 totals 14 residues. The DNA for the CDR3 is TGCGCCAGCAGCCAAGTCGGCCTCCAAGAGACCCAGTACTTC. Its translation is CASSQVGLQETQYF.

The chain recombines TRBV13 with TRBJ2-6; D not resolved. Germline V CDR1 and CDR2: PRHDT, FYEKMQ (reference sequence). The CDR3 spans 15 residues. Between the trimmed V and J ends, which lost 0 bases and 4 bases, there was a span of 7 bases. The CDR3 loop is CASSLGGDGANVLTF. The CDR3, as DNA: TGTGCCAGCAGCTTAGGCGGCGACGGGGCCAACGTCCTGACTTTC.

The V and J genes are TRBV19 and TRBJ1-2; a possible D gene is TRBD1 (5 bases). V was clipped by 8 bases and J by 3 bases, with 19 bases between them. Per the germline V gene, CDR1 is LNHDA and CDR2 is SQIVND (reference sequence). The CDR3 totals 15 residues. CDR3 in DNA: TGTGCCAGTTCTGACAAGGGACCGGGGGACTATGGCTACACCTTC. Its translation is CASSDKGPGDYGYTF.

The chain carries TRBV19 and TRBJ2-1; D is unresolved. Trimming stripped 3 bases from V and 7 bases from J, with 7 bases between. The CDR3 totals 12 residues. Germline V gene sequence: CDR1 LNHDA, CDR2 SQIVND (reference sequence). The CDR3 coding sequence is TGTGCCAGTAGTATCTACAGTAATGAGCAGTTCTTC. Translating gives CASSIYSNEQFF.

There are a few counts of this clone. This chain links TRBV4-1 with TRBJ2-1, with 8 positions matching TRBD2. The CDR3 is 16 amino acids. Germline CDR1 reads MGHRA; CDR2 reads YSYEKL. V was pared by 1 base and J by 8 bases, with 10 bases of the junction left unmatched. The CDR3 here is CASSQGMIAGSDEQFF. The CDR3 DNA sequence: TGCGCCAGCAGCCAAGGGATGATAGCGGGGTCTGATGAGCAGTTCTTC.

This clone was detected only a few times. The chain carries TRBV2 and TRBJ1-3; D gene unclear. Germline V gene sequence: CDR1 SNHLY, CDR2 FYNNEI. This CDR3 region has 16 residues. Trimming shortened V by 3 bases and J by 0 bases, and 12 bases separated the two germline ends. The CDR3: CASSDPRSTSGNTIYF. CDR3 in DNA: TGTGCCAGCAGTGATCCCAGGTCGACCTCTGGAAACACCATATATTTT.

The J gene is TRBJ1-1, the V gene TRBV2, with D maybe TRBD1 (6 bases). Germline V gene sequence: CDR1 SNHLY, CDR2 FYNNEI. Trimming removed 5 bases at V and 4 bases at J, with 20 bases between. This CDR3 has 16 amino acids. CDR3 residues: CASSWDLTGGVTEAFF. In DNA, the CDR3 is TGTGCCAGCAGTTGGGATTTGACAGGTGGGGTCACTGAAGCTTTCTTT.

J is TRBJ2-1 and V is TRBV7-2; 7 bases match TRBD1. CDR3 length: 13 amino acids. With V trimmed by 5 bases and J by 7 bases, 5 bases remained unmatched. In germline, CDR1 is SGHTA, CDR2 FQGNSA. The CDR3 protein is CASSRGLVNEQFF. Written as DNA, the CDR3 is TGTGCCAGCAGCAGGGGGCTCGTAAATGAGCAGTTCTTC.

The chain links TRBV27 to TRBJ2-7; D is uncertain. V was shortened by 5 bases and J by 7 bases, with 12 bases between the two germline ends. This CDR3 has 12 amino acids. Germline CDR1 and CDR2: MNHEY and SMNVEV (reference sequence). The CDR3 reads CASSPGPGEQYF. The CDR3 nucleotides read TGTGCCAGCAGTCCCGGTCCCGGGGAGCAGTACTTC.

This chain links TRBV5-1 with TRBJ1-1; 9 nucleotides match TRBD1. Trimming cost V 4 bases and J 7 bases; bases outside gene matches: 8. This CDR3 spans 14 amino acids. The V gene's germline CDR1 is SGHRS and CDR2 YFSETQ. In DNA form, the CDR3 reads TGCGCCAGCAGCATCCGGGACAGGGAATATGAAGCTTTCTTT. It is translated as CASSIRDREYEAFF.

This clone was counted a few times. The V and J genes are TRBV5-1 and TRBJ2-1; tentatively, D is TRBD1 (6 bases). Germline lookup yields CDR1 SGHRS and CDR2 YFSETQ. CDR3 size: 15 residues. Between the trimmed V and J ends, which lost 1 base and 3 bases, there was a span of 11 bases. As DNA, the CDR3 is TGCGCCAGCAGCTTGAGGGCAGGGGACTACAATGAGCAGTTCTTC. This translates into CASSLRAGDYNEQFF.

The chain has TRBV4-1 and TRBJ2-5, with TRBD1 matching over 9 bases. Germline V gene data show CDR1 as MGHRA and CDR2 as YSYEKL. This CDR3 is 15 amino acids long. Losses at the gene ends were 4 bases for V and 1 base for J; bases not matched to a gene: 4. The CDR3 sequence is CASSRSDRGQETQYF. CDR3 DNA: TGCGCCAGCAGCCGGTCGGACAGGGGCCAAGAGACCCAGTACTTC.

This clone was seen a handful of times. The chain carries TRBV5-1 and TRBJ2-7; D is undetermined. This CDR3 is built from 15 residues. Per germline, CDR1 SGHRS and CDR2 YFSETQ. With 1 base removed from V and 0 bases from J, the gap between germline ends came to 11 bases. The CDR3 DNA follows: TGCGCCAGCAGCTTGAACGTTCTTGGCTCCTACGAGCAGTACTTC. It encodes CASSLNVLGSYEQYF.

This clone was counted only a few times. This chain links TRBV29-1 with TRBJ1-2, with a weak D call TRBD1 (5 bases). This CDR3 spans 13 amino acids. The V and J ends lost 7 bases and 2 bases respectively, with 14 bases between them. Looked up from germline, CDR1 is SQVTM and CDR2 is ANQGSEA. CDR3 sequence: CSAAWGENYGYTF. CDR3 DNA: TGCAGCGCGGCTTGGGGGGAAAACTATGGCTACACCTTC.